Given below is one TCR beta chain in context. Antigen unknown. TCRdb recomputed calls from the RT-PCR reads with MiXCR, one row per CDR3 protein. Of roughly 630,000 distinct CDR3 sequences listed, 14% were seen once; the top ten hold 7.5% to 8%. The record originates from a study of response to subunit inactivated influenza vaccine. The length of the CDR3 is 14 residues. V shed 5 bases and J 3 bases; nucleotides not matched to a gene: 7. Per germline, CDR1 SGHTA and CDR2 FQGNSA. Points from the study as a whole: Authors suggested seasonal influenza vaccinations each recruit few new T cells.

This sequence joins TRBV7-2 and TRBJ2-7; 7 bases agree with TRBD2. The receptor was derived from a man aged 45-65 years who received an inactivated influenza vaccine. The sample was PBMCs from blood, taken around two weeks before vaccination. The CDR3: CASSLYSGNYEQYF. For the CDR3, the DNA is TGTGCCAGCAGCCTATACAGCGGGAACTACGAGCAGTACTTC.